This T cell receptor (beta chain) was captured in a study of blood T cell repertoires in COVID-19. This CDR3 has 15 amino acids. The germline CDR1 and CDR2 sequences are MNHEY and SVGAGI. With 6 bases clipped from V and 5 bases from J, the junction kept 7 bases outside the gene matches. Assay used: immunoSEQ multiplex PCR; TCRdb lists only in-frame clones, some missing. Of about 91,000 clones in the sample, around 82% were seen once. Material for sequencing was peripheral blood. The source of this sequence is a man aged 45-65 years with active or convalescent COVID-19. The J gene is TRBJ1-6, the V gene TRBV6-5, with 7 nucleotides matching TRBD1. DNA for the CDR3: TGTGCCAGCAGCCAAGACAGGGCCAATAATTCACCCCTCCACTTT. Translation: CASSQDRANNSPLHF.